The 2 T cell receptor beta chains reported below all come from one sample, sequenced in a study of cytomegalovirus exposure and HLA in healthy donors (TCRdb year 2017). The library was generated by the immunoSEQ multiplex PCR assay. The multiplex PCR relied on a mix of 60 forward primers for TCR Vbeta segments and 13 reverse primers for TCR Jbeta segments. The table comes from immuneACCESS by way of TCRdb, which keeps in-frame sequences with V and J called. Part of the clones is missing from these tables; in studies checked, under half for an unresolved V gene and the rest for unknown reasons. This sample holds 150,000 to 200,000 clones; 70% to 80% were observed only once. The leading ten clones occupy around 1% of the sample. The source material was PBMCs. The receptors originated from a woman in her thirties or forties in good health and CMV-seronegative.

The chain carries TRBV2 and TRBJ1-1; weak D call: TRBD1 (5 bases). The CDR3 sequence is 12 residues long. Trimming cost V 3 bases and J 10 bases, with 12 bases left between them. Germline CDR1 and CDR2: SNHLY and FYNNEI. The CDR3 DNA reads as TGTGCCAGCAGTGAGACAGAGTGGGGAGCTTTCTTT. Protein product: CASSETEWGAFF.

The rearrangement uses TRBV30 and TRBJ2-2, with TRBD1 identical over 8 bases. The CDR3 loop spans 15 amino acids. The V and J ends lost 5 bases and 6 bases, in that order; junction bases with no gene match: 11. The germline V gene has CDR1 GTSNPN and CDR2 SVGIG (reference sequence). Here the CDR3 reads CAWGRGQGAAGELFF. In nucleotides, the CDR3 is TGTGCCTGGGGGCGGGGCCAGGGGGCCGCCGGGGAGCTGTTTTTT. Full variable domain (rest looked up from reference TRBV30 and TRBJ2-2): SQTIHQWPATLVQPVGSPLSLECTVEGTSNPNLYWYRQAAGRGLQLLFYSVGIGQISSEVPQNLSASRPQDRQFILSSKKLLLSDSGFYLCAWGRGQGAAGELFFGEGSRLTVL.